The present T cell receptor (beta chain) was sequenced within a study of blood T cells in healthy people across ages. On the study more broadly: The template switching approach captured approximately one barcoded beta molecule for every two T cells.

V was cut by 1 base and J by 6 bases, with 13 bases left in between. This CDR3 is 15 amino acids long. The authors ran a second PCR of 7 to 11 cycles using a sample-barcoded 5' primer and a J-beta primer mix. Tagging of each cDNA molecule was performed by a template-switch adaptor with 12 random nucleotides. TCRdb independently ran MiXCR on the 5' RACE reads; one entry per CDR3 protein. The data show some 320,000 distinct CDR3 sequences, 27% seen once. The sequenced sample was blood. This receptor was taken from a woman aged 70-85 years in good health. The V call is TRBV12-3 or TRBV12-4, the J call TRBJ1-5, with D unclear. CDR3 in amino acids: CASSLGDLRSQPQHF. Written as DNA, the CDR3 is TGTGCCAGCAGTTTAGGTGACTTGCGGAGTCAGCCCCAGCATTTT.